The rows below give T cell receptor beta chains drawn from one sample of a study of OX40 agonist ivuxolimab in advanced cancers. Some clones are missing from TCRdb's copy, which holds only in-frame ones; the method was immunoSEQ multiplex PCR. The sample shows more than 50,000 clones, around 84% of them seen only once. Here the sequenced sample was CD4+ or CD8+ T cells sorted from blood, taken in a trial of the OX40 agonist ivuxolimab. The receptors shown here come from an adult with an advanced solid tumor such as melanoma, head and neck, liver or kidney cancer. Each CDR3 is given with its conserved first and last residue. The order of the fields is D gene, V gene, clone size, J gene, CDR3 protein, CDR3 DNA. A D gene is named only where the DNA matches it firmly. Only part of the rows carry a size: once, few, many, or a class if the clone is expanded.

TRBD1,TRBV29-1,-,TRBJ2-7,CSVRTGAYEQYF,TGCAGCGTTAGGACAGGGGCGTACGAGCAGTACTTC
TRBD1,TRBV5-1,-,TRBJ2-7,CASSFDQGAEQYF,TGCGCCAGCAGCTTCGATCAGGGGGCCGAGCAGTACTTC
-,TRBV7-9,-,TRBJ2-1,CASSFYGDNEQFF,TGTGCCAGCAGCTTTTATGGAGACAATGAGCAGTTCTTC
-,TRBV10-2,-,TRBJ2-3,CATLADTQYF,TGCGCCACACTAGCCGATACGCAGTATTTT
-,TRBV5-8,-,TRBJ2-6,CASSLGLSGANVLTF,TGTGCCAGCAGCTTAGGCCTCTCTGGGGCCAACGTCCTGACTTTC
TRBD1,TRBV18,-,TRBJ1-1,CASSRDSMNTEAFF,TGTGCCAGCTCGCGGGACAGTATGAACACTGAAGCTTTCTTT
-,TRBV11-3,-,TRBJ1-3,CASSLTYGNTIYF,TGTGCCAGCAGCTTAACCTATGGAAACACCATATATTTT
-,TRBV7-2,-,TRBJ2-3,CASSLGGASTDTQYF,TGTGCCAGCAGCTTAGGGGGGGCTAGCACAGATACGCAGTATTTT
-,TRBV5-1,-,TRBJ2-5,CASSLVGLGLETQYF,TGCGCCAGCAGCTTGGTGGGTTTAGGTCTGGAGACCCAGTACTTC
TRBD2,TRBV29-1,few,TRBJ2-1,CSVEDVLAGNYNEQFF,TGCAGCGTTGAAGATGTACTAGCGGGGAACTACAATGAGCAGTTCTTC
TRBD2,TRBV25-1,few,TRBJ2-1,CASSWSRASGNNEQFF,TGTGCCAGCAGTTGGTCGCGGGCTAGCGGAAACAATGAGCAGTTCTTC
-,TRBV10-3,-,TRBJ1-6,CAITERPRNSPLHF,TGTGCCATCACCGAACGTCCTAGAAATTCACCCCTCCACTTT
TRBD1,TRBV28,-,TRBJ1-5,CASSPGQGIHQPQHF,TGTGCCAGCAGTCCGGGACAGGGCATCCATCAGCCCCAGCATTTT
-,TRBV29-1,-,TRBJ2-3,CSATDTLADTQYF,TGCAGCGCCACGGACACCTTAGCAGATACGCAGTATTTT
TRBD2,TRBV7-9,once,TRBJ2-3,CASSLSGTSGSSQYF,TGTGCCAGCAGCTTAAGTGGGACTAGCGGGAGTTCGCAGTATTTT
-,TRBV7-2,-,TRBJ1-1,CASSLSVYTEAFF,TGTGCCAGCAGCTTAAGTGTCTACACTGAAGCTTTCTTT
TRBD1,TRBV6-4,once,TRBJ1-2,CASRPTQGAAGGYTF,TGTGCCAGCCGACCCACACAGGGGGCGGCAGGTGGCTACACCTTC
-,TRBV25-1,-,TRBJ2-1,CASSGPGGIQQFF,TGTGCCAGCAGTGGGCCTGGGGGAATACAGCAGTTCTTC
-,TRBV9,-,TRBJ2-2,CASSFHGDTGELFF,TGTGCCAGCTCCTTCCACGGGGACACCGGGGAGCTGTTTTTT
TRBD1,TRBV27,-,TRBJ1-2,CASGVPGTGAYGYTF,TGTGCCAGCGGAGTCCCCGGGACAGGGGCCTATGGCTACACCTTC
-,TRBV29-1,-,TRBJ2-1,CSAVGGSDLINEQFF,TGCAGCGCCGTGGGGGGTAGCGACCTAATCAATGAGCAGTTCTTC
TRBD1,TRBV11-1,few,TRBJ2-2,CASSSGQGAAGELFF,TGTGCCAGCAGCTCGGGACAGGGGGCTGCCGGGGAGCTGTTTTTT
-,TRBV28,few,TRBJ1-4,CASSFPGAANEKLFF,TGTGCCAGCAGTTTCCCAGGGGCGGCTAATGAAAAACTGTTTTTT